This T cell receptor beta chain was profiled in a study of cytomegalovirus exposure and HLA in healthy donors. The PCR ran on 60 Vbeta and 13 Jbeta primers. Per the original methods: Later, an analysis found 75 million to 100 million unique TCR beta chains, and approximately 10 million of these were shared. Sequenced by immunoSEQ multiplex PCR; TCRdb stores in-frame clones only, minus some. V and J calls and clone size come straight from that table; D and trimming were deduced from the DNA. The table records 100,000 to 150,000 clones, 70% to 85% of them present only once. Overall study results and limits: Some V segments (TRBV6-2 and TRBV6-3 among them) were excluded as indistinguishable. CMV serostatus was the sole immune exposure information available.

In regard to this clone: Its antigen is not identified.

The germline V gene encodes CDR1 SGDLS and CDR2 YYNGEE. The germline V and J ends were trimmed by 4 bases and 4 bases, with 11 bases remaining between them. The CDR3 loop spans 13 amino acids. This clonotype was sampled from a woman aged 60 to 75 in good health and CMV-seropositive. Sequenced sample: PBMCs. The rearrangement links TRBV9 to TRBJ1-1; D is undetermined. The CDR3 protein is CASSPPAGTEAFF. The CDR3 DNA sequence: TGTGCCAGCAGCCCCCCAGCGGGCACTGAAGCTTTCTTT.